The 8 T cell receptor beta chains given below trace back to one sample, sequenced in a study of PD-1 blockade in classical Hodgkin lymphoma. Assay used: immunoSEQ multiplex PCR; TCRdb lists only in-frame clones, some missing. The table lists approximately 52,000 clones, roughly nine tenths of them singletons. The sample's time point: cycle 4 day 1 (C4D1), after less than seven weeks of nivolumab. Every patient experienced relapse after autologous stem cell transplantation, and brentuximab vedotin exposure varied. The sequencing used peripheral blood mononuclear cells (PBMCs), collected before the fourth cycle of nivolumab. All receptors derive from a human donor with classical Hodgkin lymphoma.

This chain connects TRBV10-2 to TRBJ1-1; D not certain. This CDR3 is 11 amino acids long. Germline CDR1 is WSHSY and CDR2 is SAAADI. V was cut by 7 bases and J by 4 bases, with 7 bases left in between. The CDR3 region is CASKGVTEAFF. In DNA, the CDR3 is TGCGCCAGCAAAGGAGTCACTGAAGCTTTCTTT.

This CDR3 is CSVGIVETQYF. CDR3 DNA sequence: TGCAGCGTTGGGATCGTGGAGACCCAGTACTTC. This chain joins TRBV29-1 and TRBJ2-5; D is uncertain. Germline CDR1 reads SQVTM; CDR2 reads ANQGSEA. Trimming shortened V by 4 bases and J by 5 bases, and 8 bases separated the two germline ends. The CDR3 runs 11 residues.

The chain uses TRBV7-2 and TRBJ1-2; 7 bases fit TRBD1. Unmatched junction bases numbered 5, after V lost 5 bases and J lost 2 bases. The CDR3 contains 14 residues. Germline CDR1 is SGHTA and CDR2 is FQGNSA. The CDR3 spells CASSRTGSNYGYTF. As DNA, the CDR3 is TGTGCCAGCAGCAGGACAGGTTCAAACTATGGCTACACCTTC.

Written as DNA, the CDR3 is TGTGCCAGTAGTATACTCTCAGCAAACTATGGCTACACCTTC. Amino acids: CASSILSANYGYTF. The chain links TRBV19 to TRBJ1-2; D gene ambiguous. This CDR3 is built from 14 residues. Trimming took 2 bases from V and 2 from J, leaving 9 bases between them. Germline CDR1 and CDR2: LNHDA and SQIVND (reference sequence).

The chain links TRBV19 to TRBJ2-3; 11 bases align to TRBD1. The V segment lost 10 bases and the J segment 6 bases; nucleotides outside the gene matches: 9. The CDR3 consists of 14 residues. Germline V gene data show CDR1 as LNHDA and CDR2 as SQIVND (reference sequence). The CDR3 spells CATTDRGRGDTQYF. The CDR3 nucleotides read TGTGCCACCACGGACAGGGGGCGCGGGGATACGCAGTATTTT.

The chain employs TRBV7-9 and TRBJ2-7; D is undetermined. Germline lookup yields CDR1 SEHNR and CDR2 FQNEAQ (reference sequence). Trimming removed 5 bases from V and 4 bases from J, with 21 bases in between. This CDR3 spans 16 amino acids. The CDR3 nucleotides are TGTGCCAGCAGCCCCCAGAGGAAATCTTCAACTTACGAGCAGTACTTC. Its protein is CASSPQRKSSTYEQYF.

This CDR3 is CASRRRGDQGSGANVLTF. The CDR3 nucleotides are TGTGCCAGCCGTCGCAGGGGGGACCAGGGCTCTGGGGCCAACGTCCTGACTTTC. This chain uses TRBV7-9 with TRBJ2-6, with D maybe TRBD1 (7 bases). Trimming pared 8 bases from V and 0 bases from J, leaving 20 bases between. The CDR3 extends over 18 amino acids. Germline values: CDR1 SEHNR, CDR2 FQNEAQ (reference sequence).

The chain recombines TRBV5-6 with TRBJ1-4; maybe TRBD1 (5 bases). CDR3 length: 15 residues. V shed 4 bases and J shed 11 bases, with 21 bases lying between them. Germline CDR1 is SGHDT and CDR2 is YYEEEE. As DNA, the CDR3 is TGTGCCAGCAGCAGCTACCGGGACGGTTTCGATAAACTGTTTTTT. Its translation is CASSSYRDGFDKLFF.